A selection of T cell receptor beta chains follows, all from one sample in a study of cytomegalovirus exposure and HLA in healthy donors. The protocol was immunoSEQ multiplex PCR, while the TCRdb copy is restricted to in-frame clones and leaves out a portion. The repertoire has over 100,000 clones, 77% of them found once; the top ten carry 9.6%. Input material: PBMCs. The receptor source for this set is a male donor in good health and CMV-seropositive. The CDR3 runs from the conserved cysteine through the conserved F or W. Each record gives: clone size, D gene, V gene, J gene, CDR3 DNA, CDR3 protein. A D gene is named only where the DNA matches it firmly. Size values are once, few and many counts, or a class for expanded clones, and some rows have none.

>NA|TRBD1|TRBV18|TRBJ1-4
TGTGCCAGCTCACCACCGAACAGGGGCTATAATGAAAAACTGTTTTTT
CASSPPNRGYNEKLFF
>NA|NA|TRBV28|TRBJ2-3
TGTGCCAGCAGCCGGGGATGGGATGAGGCAGATACGCAGTATTTT
CASSRGWDEADTQYF
>NA|NA|TRBV4-2|TRBJ1-4
TGTGCCAGCAGCCAAGAGGGGGGGCGCCGGGATGAAAAACTGTTTTTT
CASSQEGGRRDEKLFF
>NA|TRBD2|TRBV5-4|TRBJ2-7
TGTGCCAGCAGCTTGGATTTCGGGACTAGCGGAGGATACGAGCAGTACTTC
CASSLDFGTSGGYEQYF
>NA|NA|TRBV28|TRBJ1-1
TGTGCCAGCAGTCCCCGACCCGGGAGGACTGAAGCTTTCTTT
CASSPRPGRTEAFF
>NA|TRBD1|TRBV7-9|TRBJ2-6
TGTGCCAGCAGCTTAGGACAGGGGGCTAGTGGGGCCAACGTCCTGACTTTC
CASSLGQGASGANVLTF
>NA|TRBD1|TRBV29-1|TRBJ1-5
TGCAGCGCCTCGGACAGGGGCTGGTTATATGGCAATCAGCCCCAGCATTTT
CSASDRGWLYGNQPQHF
>NA|TRBD2|TRBV29-1|TRBJ2-5
TGCAGCGTTGATGCCCTGGCTAGCGGGAGGAGATGGAAAGAGACCCAGTACTTC
CSVDALASGRRWKETQYF
>NA|NA|TRBV5-1|TRBJ2-7
TGCGCCAGCAGCTTGGGTCAGGTTGGGGCCGAGCAGTACTTC
CASSLGQVGAEQYF
>NA|NA|TRBV7-9|TRBJ2-7
TGTGCCAGCAGCTTGGGCAGGGACTACGAGCAGTACTTC
CASSLGRDYEQYF
>NA|TRBD2|TRBV14|TRBJ2-1
TGTGCCAGCAGCCGACTAGCGGGAAGGTACAATGAGCAGTTCTTC
CASSRLAGRYNEQFF
>NA|NA|TRBV7-9|TRBJ2-1
TGTGCCAGCAGCTTAGTGCGTGTAGAGCAGTTCTTC
CASSLVRVEQFF
>NA|TRBD2|TRBV5-1|TRBJ2-7
TGCGCCAGCAGCCCGGGACTAGCGGGAGTTGGGACCTACGAGCAGTACTTC
CASSPGLAGVGTYEQYF
>NA|NA|TRBV6-1|TRBJ1-4
TGTGCCAGCAGTGCCAGGGCAACTAATGAAAAACTGTTTTTT
CASSARATNEKLFF
>NA|NA|TRBV27|TRBJ2-5
TGTGCCAGCAGTTTAAGGAGAGAGACCCAGTACTTC
CASSLRRETQYF
>NA|NA|TRBV7-9|TRBJ2-7
TGTTCCAGCAGCTTCGGGGAGCAGTACTTC
CSSSFGEQYF
>few|NA|TRBV7-6|TRBJ2-3
TGTGCCAGCAGCGCGCGGTCGCCCACAGATACGCAGTATTTT
CASSARSPTDTQYF
>few|TRBD2|TRBV27|TRBJ2-7
TGTGCCAGCAGTGGGGGTAGCGGGACGTCTTCCTACGAGCAGTACTTC
CASSGGSGTSSYEQYF
>NA|TRBD2|TRBV7-8|TRBJ2-1
TGTGCCAGCAGCTTAGAGCTCCGGACTAGCGGGAGCTCCTACAATGAGCAGTTCTTC
CASSLELRTSGSSYNEQFF
>NA|TRBD2|TRBV7-3|TRBJ2-7
TGTGCCAGCAGCCCTAGCGGGAGCTACGAGCAGTACTTC
CASSPSGSYEQYF
>NA|NA|TRBV6-6|TRBJ2-5
TGTGCCAGCAGTTACATTGGGCAGGGGGGCGAGACCCAGTACTTC
CASSYIGQGGETQYF
>NA|NA|TRBV5-6|TRBJ2-3
TGTGCCAGCAGCTTGGTCATGGCTTCCAGGGGAGATACGCAGTATTTT
CASSLVMASRGDTQYF
>NA|TRBD1|TRBV19|TRBJ2-5
TGTGCCAGTAGTATAGAGGGGACAGTAGAAGAGACCCAGTACTTC
CASSIEGTVEETQYF
>NA|TRBD2|TRBV7-2|TRBJ2-1
TGTGCCAGCAGCCGCCTTCTAGCGGGACCCACGTCAGGTGAGCAGTTCTTC
CASSRLLAGPTSGEQFF
>NA|NA|TRBV5-4|TRBJ2-3
TGTGCCAGCAGCTTGGGCCCTACTAGTATTGGAATTGGCACAGATACGCAGTATTTT
CASSLGPTSIGIGTDTQYF
>NA|TRBD2|TRBV7-9|TRBJ2-7
TGTGCCAGCAGCTCCCAAGGGACTAGCCTGTACGAGCAGTACTTC
CASSSQGTSLYEQYF
>many|TRBD1|TRBV2|TRBJ2-7
TGTGCCAGCAATCTTAGACAGGGGGCTTACGAGCAGTACTTC
CASNLRQGAYEQYF
>NA|TRBD2|TRBV7-6|TRBJ2-1
TGTGCCAGCAGTATTCGAGGACTAGCGGAAGGAGCAACCGAGTTCTTC
CASSIRGLAEGATEFF
>NA|NA|TRBV9|TRBJ2-7
TGTGCCAGCAGCCAGAGGTGGGAGGACAACGAGCAGTACTTC
CASSQRWEDNEQYF
>NA|NA|TRBV9|TRBJ2-7
TGTGCCAGCAGCGTAGGAGGTAGCTCCTACGAGCAGTACTTC
CASSVGGSSYEQYF
>few|NA|TRBV7-9|TRBJ2-1
TGTGCCAGCAGCTTAGCGCGGGCCAACCTTTACAATGAGCAGTTCTTC
CASSLARANLYNEQFF
>once|TRBD2|TRBV11-2|TRBJ2-2
TGTGCCAGCAGCCACCCATCTAGCGGGAGGACCGGGGAGCTGTTTTTT
CASSHPSSGRTGELFF
>NA|NA|TRBV4-1|TRBJ2-1
TGCGCCAGCAGCCAAGAAGTAGCGCTTCGGAACAATGAGCAGTTCTTC
CASSQEVALRNNEQFF
>NA|NA|TRBV18|TRBJ1-1
TGTGCCAGCTCGCAAACCAGGGGCACTGAAGCTTTCTTT
CASSQTRGTEAFF
>NA|NA|TRBV28|TRBJ2-1
TGTGCCAGCAGTTCTAGCAATGAGCAGTTCTTC
CASSSSNEQFF
>NA|NA|TRBV6-1|TRBJ2-4
TGTGCCAGCTCGGGCGGAGGGGCCAAAAACATTCAGTACTTC
CASSGGGAKNIQYF
>NA|NA|TRBV10-2|TRBJ1-5
TGCGCCAGCAGCGCAGGGGCCAGGCAGCCCCAGCATTTT
CASSAGARQPQHF
>NA|TRBD2|TRBV4-2|TRBJ2-1
TGTGCCAGCAGCCAAGTCGTAGGACTAGCGGGAGGGCAGGGGACTTACAATGAGCAGTTCTTC
CASSQVVGLAGGQGTYNEQFF
>NA|TRBD2|TRBV29-1|TRBJ2-1
TGCAGCGTTGAAGATCCCTGGACTAGCGGGGCCTACAATGAGCAGTTCTTC
CSVEDPWTSGAYNEQFF
>NA|TRBD2|TRBV25-1|TRBJ2-7
TGTGCCAGCAGCCCGACTAGCGGGAACTCCTACGAGCAGTACTTC
CASSPTSGNSYEQYF